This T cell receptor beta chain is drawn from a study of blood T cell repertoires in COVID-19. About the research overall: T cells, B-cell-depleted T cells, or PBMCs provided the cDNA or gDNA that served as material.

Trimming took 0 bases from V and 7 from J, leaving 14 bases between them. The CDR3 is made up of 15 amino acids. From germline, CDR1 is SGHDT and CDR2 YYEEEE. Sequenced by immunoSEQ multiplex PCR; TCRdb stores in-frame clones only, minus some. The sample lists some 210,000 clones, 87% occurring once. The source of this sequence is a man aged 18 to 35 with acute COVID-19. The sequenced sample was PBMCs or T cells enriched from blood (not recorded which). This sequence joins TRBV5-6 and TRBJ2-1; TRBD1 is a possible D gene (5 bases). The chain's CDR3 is CASSLANAGLNEQFF. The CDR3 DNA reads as TGTGCCAGCAGCTTGGCAAATGCAGGGCTTAATGAGCAGTTCTTC.